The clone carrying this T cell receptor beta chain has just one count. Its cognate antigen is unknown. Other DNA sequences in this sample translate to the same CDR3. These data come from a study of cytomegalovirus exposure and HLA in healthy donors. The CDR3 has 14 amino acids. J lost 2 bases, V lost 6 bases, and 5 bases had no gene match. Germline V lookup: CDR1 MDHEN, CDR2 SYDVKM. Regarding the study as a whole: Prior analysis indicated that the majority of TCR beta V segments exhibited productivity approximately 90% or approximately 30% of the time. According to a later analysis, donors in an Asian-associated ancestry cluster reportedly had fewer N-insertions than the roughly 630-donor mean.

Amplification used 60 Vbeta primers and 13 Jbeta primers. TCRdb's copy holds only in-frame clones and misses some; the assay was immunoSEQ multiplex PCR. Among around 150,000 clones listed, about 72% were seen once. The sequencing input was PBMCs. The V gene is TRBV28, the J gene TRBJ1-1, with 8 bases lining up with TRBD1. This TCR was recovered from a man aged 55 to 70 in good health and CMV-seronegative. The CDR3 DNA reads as TGTGCCAGCAGGAAGACAGGGGCTAACACTGAAGCTTTCTTT. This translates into CASRKTGANTEAFF.